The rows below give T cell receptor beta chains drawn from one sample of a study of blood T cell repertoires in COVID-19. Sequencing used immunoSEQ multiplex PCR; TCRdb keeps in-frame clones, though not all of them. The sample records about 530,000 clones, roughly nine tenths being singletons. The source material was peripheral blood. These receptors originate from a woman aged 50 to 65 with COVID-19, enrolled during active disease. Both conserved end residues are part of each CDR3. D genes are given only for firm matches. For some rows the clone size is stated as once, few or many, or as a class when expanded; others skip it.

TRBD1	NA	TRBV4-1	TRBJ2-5	CASSQAGQGQTQYF	TGCGCCAGCAGCCAAGCCGGACAGGGCCAGACCCAGTACTTC
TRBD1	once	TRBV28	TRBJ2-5	CASGQGKGETQYF	TGTGCCAGCGGACAGGGAAAGGGAGAGACCCAGTACTTC
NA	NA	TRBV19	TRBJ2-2	CASSIGLARNTGELFF	TGTGCCAGTAGTATAGGTCTAGCGAGGAACACCGGGGAGCTGTTTTTT
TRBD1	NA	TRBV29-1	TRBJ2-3	CSVLRTGAPTDTQYF	TGCAGCGTCCTAAGGACAGGGGCCCCGACAGATACGCAGTATTTT
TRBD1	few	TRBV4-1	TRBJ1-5	CASSQFLPGQGESVQHF	TGCGCCAGCAGCCAATTTCTCCCGGGACAGGGCGAGTCGGTCCAGCATTTT
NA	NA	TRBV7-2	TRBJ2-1	CASRGVALHNEQFF	TGTGCCAGCAGAGGAGTAGCCCTCCACAATGAGCAGTTCTTC
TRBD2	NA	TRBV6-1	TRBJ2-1	CASSALAGGSYNEQFF	TGTGCCAGCAGTGCCCTAGCGGGGGGTTCCTACAATGAGCAGTTCTTC
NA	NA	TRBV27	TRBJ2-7	CASSLNQGYEQYF	TGTGCCAGCAGTTTAAATCAGGGTTACGAGCAGTACTTC
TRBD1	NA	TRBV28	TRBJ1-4	CASSPPSLGGYEKLFF	TGTGCCAGCAGTCCCCCTAGCCTAGGGGGCTACGAAAAACTGTTTTTT
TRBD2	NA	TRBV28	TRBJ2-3	CASKETSGGATDTQYF	TGTGCCAGCAAGGAGACTAGCGGGGGGGCCACAGATACGCAGTATTTT
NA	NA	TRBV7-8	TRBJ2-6	CASSRTGANVLTF	TGTGCCAGCAGCAGGACAGGGGCCAACGTCCTGACTTTC
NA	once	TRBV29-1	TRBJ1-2	CSVRPGGLYGYTF	TGCAGCGTTCGTCCCGGGGGGCTATATGGCTACACCTTC
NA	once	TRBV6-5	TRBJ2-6	CASSLGQPGANVLTF	TGTGCCAGCAGCCTCGGACAGCCTGGGGCCAACGTCCTGACTTTC
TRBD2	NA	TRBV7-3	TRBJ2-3	CASSLTGLGSDTQYF	TGTGCCAGCAGCTTAACGGGACTAGGGTCAGATACGCAGTATTTT
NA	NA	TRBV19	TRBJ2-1	CASSIGGRRSYNEQFF	TGTGCCAGTAGTATAGGAGGGAGACGCTCCTACAATGAGCAGTTCTTC
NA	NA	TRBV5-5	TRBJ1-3	CASSPQTGPTARSGNTIYF	TGTGCCAGCAGCCCTCAGACGGGTCCGACTGCTCGCTCTGGAAACACCATATATTTT
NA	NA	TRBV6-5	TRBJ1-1	CASSSSDAYGGEAFF	TGTGCCAGCAGCTCCTCGGACGCCTACGGGGGTGAAGCTTTCTTT
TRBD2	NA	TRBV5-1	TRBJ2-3	CASSLEGTSGAGDTQYF	TGCGCCAGCAGCTTGGAGGGGACTAGCGGGGCCGGAGATACGCAGTATTTT
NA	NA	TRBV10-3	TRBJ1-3	CAISESWGVGDTIYF	TGTGCCATCAGTGAGTCGTGGGGAGTGGGAGACACCATATATTTT
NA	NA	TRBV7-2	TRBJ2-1	CASSLPVPGHRYNEQFF	TGTGCCAGCAGCCTACCCGTTCCGGGACACCGCTACAATGAGCAGTTCTTC
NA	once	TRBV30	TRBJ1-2	CAWRLSGYTF	TGTGCCTGGAGACTGTCTGGCTACACCTTC
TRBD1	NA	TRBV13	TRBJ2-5	CASSTRGRETQYF	TGTGCCAGCAGTACTAGGGGGCGGGAGACCCAGTACTTC
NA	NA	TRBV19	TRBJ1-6	CASREPRRTPDSPLHF	TGTGCCAGTAGGGAACCAAGACGGACTCCGGATTCACCCCTCCACTTT
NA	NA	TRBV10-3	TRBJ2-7	CAISVTIRGSNEQYF	TGTGCCATCAGTGTAACTATCAGGGGCTCCAACGAGCAGTACTTC
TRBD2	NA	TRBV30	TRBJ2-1	CAWSVQSSTSSFSYNEQFF	TGTGCCTGGAGTGTACAAAGTTCGACTAGCAGCTTCTCCTACAATGAGCAGTTCTTC
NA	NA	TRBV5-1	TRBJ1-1	CASSLGAGTWGMNTEAFF	TGCGCCAGCAGCTTGGGAGCTGGGACATGGGGGATGAACACTGAAGCTTTCTTT
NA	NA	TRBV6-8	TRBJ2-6	CASSYGLRFGGANVLTF	TGTGCCAGCAGTTACGGACTACGCTTTGGGGGGGCCAACGTCCTGACTTTC
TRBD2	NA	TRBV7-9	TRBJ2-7	CASRRLAETYEQYF	TGTGCCAGCAGGCGACTAGCGGAGACTTACGAGCAGTACTTC
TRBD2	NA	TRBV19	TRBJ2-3	CASSMRRENTDTQYF	TGTGCCAGTAGTATGCGGCGGGAGAACACAGATACGCAGTATTTT
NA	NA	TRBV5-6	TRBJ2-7	CASSFYSSEQYF	TGTGCCAGCAGCTTCTACAGCTCCGAGCAGTACTTC
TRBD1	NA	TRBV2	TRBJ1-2	CASRGQGLYGYTF	TGTGCCAGCAGGGGACAGGGGCTGTATGGCTACACCTTC
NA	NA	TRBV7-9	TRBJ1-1	CASSLTGTTEAFF	TGTGCCAGCAGCTTAACAGGTACGACTGAAGCTTTCTTT
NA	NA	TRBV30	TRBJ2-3	CASGERTDTQYF	TGTGCCTCCGGTGAACGCACAGATACGCAGTATTTT
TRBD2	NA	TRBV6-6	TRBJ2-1	CASSYGGLAGQFF	TGTGCCAGCAGTTACGGGGGACTAGCGGGGCAGTTCTTC
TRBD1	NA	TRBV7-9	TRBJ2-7	CASSLGGTGGYEQYF	TGTGCCAGCAGCTTAGGAGGGACAGGGGGCTACGAGCAGTACTTC
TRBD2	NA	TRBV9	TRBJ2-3	CASSVSPGLRTDTQYF	TGTGCCAGCAGCGTTTCACCGGGACTACGCACAGATACGCAGTATTTT
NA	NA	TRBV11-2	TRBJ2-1	CASSLVYSNEQFF	TGTGCCAGCAGCTTAGTATATAGCAATGAGCAGTTCTTC
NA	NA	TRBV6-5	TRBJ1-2	CASTGRGALYGYTF	TGTGCCAGCACCGGACGGGGGGCCCTATATGGCTACACCTTC
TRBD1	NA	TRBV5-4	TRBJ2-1	CAWGGTGNNEQFF	TGTGCCTGGGGCGGGACAGGGAACAATGAGCAGTTCTTC
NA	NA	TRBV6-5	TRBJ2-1	CASSYSGRGLDEQFF	TGTGCCAGCAGTTACTCGGGTAGGGGTCTTGATGAGCAGTTCTTC
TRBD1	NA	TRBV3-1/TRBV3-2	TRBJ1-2	CASSRRPTGGGYTF	TGTGCCAGCAGCCGTCGGCCGACAGGGGGCGGCTACACCTTC
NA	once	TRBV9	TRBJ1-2	CASSQFRDGYTF	TGTGCCAGCAGTCAATTCCGGGATGGCTACACCTTC
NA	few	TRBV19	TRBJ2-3	CASSTTSPTDTQYF	TGTGCCAGTAGTACGACTAGTCCCACAGATACGCAGTATTTT
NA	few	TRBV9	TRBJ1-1	CASSVGRTNTEAFF	TGTGCCAGCAGCGTGGGCAGAACGAACACTGAAGCTTTCTTT
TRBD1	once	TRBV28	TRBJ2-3	CASAWGQGTDTQYF	TGTGCCAGCGCATGGGGACAGGGCACAGATACGCAGTATTTT